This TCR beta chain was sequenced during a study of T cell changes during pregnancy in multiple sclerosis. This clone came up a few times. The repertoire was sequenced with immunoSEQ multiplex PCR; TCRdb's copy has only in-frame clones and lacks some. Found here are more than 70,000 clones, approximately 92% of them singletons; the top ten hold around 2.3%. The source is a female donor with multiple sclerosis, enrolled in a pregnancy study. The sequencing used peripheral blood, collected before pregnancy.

This chain's CDR3 is CSVGTGIRNTEAFF. The CDR3 DNA reads as TGCAGCGTCGGGACAGGAATAAGGAACACTGAAGCTTTCTTT. This chain joins TRBV29-1 and TRBJ1-1; TRBD1 matches at 8 bases. This CDR3 comprises 14 residues. The V segment lost 6 bases and the J segment 1 base; nucleotides outside the gene matches: 7. The germline V gene encodes CDR1 SQVTM and CDR2 ANQGSEA.